The 12 T cell receptor beta chains listed next were all sequenced from one sample in a study of shared clonotypes between healthy human individuals. Sequencing used immunoSEQ multiplex PCR; TCRdb keeps in-frame clones, though not all of them. The sample has some 2 million clones; about 94% are singletons. CD45RO-negative, CCR7-positively selected cells formed the naive CD8 fraction, excluding terminally differentiated effector memory CD45RA+ cells. Sequenced input: naive CD8+ T cells sorted from blood. These TCRs come from a man aged 18-30 years in good health.

In regard to this clone: The sample has other DNA sequences that encode this CDR3 too. The genes are TRBV4-1 and TRBJ1-3, with D hard to call. The germline CDR1 and CDR2 sequences are MGHRA and YSYEKL. The CDR3 runs 15 residues. Trimming shortened V by 0 bases and J by 2 bases, and 8 bases separated the two germline ends. CDR3 sequence: CASSQDRGAGNTIYF. CDR3 nucleotide sequence: TGCGCCAGCAGCCAAGATCGCGGGGCTGGAAACACCATATATTTT.

This chain links TRBV7-9 with TRBJ2-7, with TRBD2 identical over 8 bases. Germline values: CDR1 SEHNR, CDR2 FQNEAQ (reference sequence). Trimming removed 1 base from V and 13 bases from J; junction bases left unmatched: 12. The CDR3 loop spans 14 amino acids. For the CDR3, the DNA is TGTGCCAGCAGCTTAGAAGAGGGTAGCGGGGCACGATACTTC. Translating it yields CASSLEEGSGARYF.

The chain couples TRBV5-4 to TRBJ1-3; D ambiguous. The CDR3 loop spans 14 amino acids. V was cut by 0 bases and J by 2 bases, with 6 bases left in between. Per the germline V gene, CDR1 is SGHNT and CDR2 is YYREEE (reference sequence). The CDR3 nucleotides are TGTGCCAGCAGCTTGGGAGGGACTGGAAACACCATATATTTT. Protein product: CASSLGGTGNTIYF.

V and J are TRBV14 and TRBJ1-6; possibly TRBD1 for D (6 bases). In germline, CDR1 is SGHDN, CDR2 FVKESK. The CDR3 covers 16 residues. V lost 5 bases and J lost 7, with 18 bases in between. CDR3 sequence (DNA): TGTGCCAGCAGCAACGATAGAGACAGGATCAATTCACCCCTCCACTTT. This encodes CASSNDRDRINSPLHF.

This clone occurred a few times. The identical CDR3 is also encoded by other nucleotide sequences in the sample. The J gene is TRBJ2-7, the V gene TRBV28, with a possible D match to TRBD1 (6 bases). Germline V gene lookup returns CDR1 MDHEN and CDR2 SYDVKM. This CDR3 is 13 amino acids long. The germline V and J ends were trimmed by 6 bases and 1 base, with 10 bases remaining between them. This CDR3 reads CASSPGQSYEQYF. In nucleotides, the CDR3 is TGTGCCAGCAGCCCCGGACAGTCCTACGAGCAGTACTTC.

The V and J genes are TRBV4-2 and TRBJ2-2; 9 bases are shared with TRBD2. Trimming cost V 0 bases and J 6 bases; bases outside gene matches: 14. The CDR3 is 19 residues long. The germline CDR1 and CDR2 sequences are LGHNA and YNFKEQ. Here the CDR3 DNA reads TGTGCCAGCAGCCAAGATAGTACGATCCAGCGGGGGGTCCCCGGGGAGCTGTTTTTT. Translation: CASSQDSTIQRGVPGELFF.

The chain couples TRBV27 to TRBJ2-5; D remains ambiguous. Germline CDR1 MNHEY, CDR2 SMNVEV (reference sequence). CDR3 length: 10 amino acids. V lost 5 bases and J 6 bases, leaving 4 bases between the germline ends. The CDR3 region has the DNA TGTGCCAGCAGTCCCAAGACCCAGTACTTC. This sequence encodes CASSPKTQYF.

A note on this clone: Other DNA sequences in this sample translate to the same CDR3. The chain couples TRBV9 to TRBJ1-1; a possible D gene is TRBD1 (6 bases). The CDR3 runs 14 residues. Trimming removed 0 bases at V and 5 bases at J, with 11 bases between. Germline CDR1 reads SGDLS; CDR2 reads YYNGEE. The CDR3 region has the DNA TGTGCCAGCAGCGTAGAGGGAGGGGGGACTGAAGCTTTCTTT. As protein: CASSVEGGGTEAFF.

The J gene is TRBJ2-1, the V gene TRBV6-5; weak D call: TRBD2 (6 bases). Trimming took 0 bases from V and 8 from J, leaving 17 bases between them. CDR1 is MNHEY and CDR2 is SVGAGI in the germline V gene. The CDR3 consists of 16 residues. Here the CDR3 reads CASSYSVAGPGDEQFF. The CDR3 nucleotides are TGTGCCAGCAGTTACTCAGTTGCGGGCCCGGGGGATGAGCAGTTCTTC.

The chain is built from TRBV4-2 and TRBJ2-6; no reliable D call. CDR1 is LGHNA and CDR2 is YNFKEQ in the germline V gene. The CDR3 sequence is 16 residues long. V was pared by 3 bases and J by 4 bases, with 13 bases between. CDR3 nucleotides: TGTGCCAGCAGCCAGGCCGGGTCCCAGGGGGCCAACGTCCTGACTTTC. It encodes CASSQAGSQGANVLTF.

The genes are TRBV27 and TRBJ1-6, with 10 bases fitting TRBD1. CDR3 size: 15 residues. The trim removed 6 bases at V and 7 bases at J, leaving 6 bases unmatched. The germline V gene has CDR1 MNHEY and CDR2 SMNVEV (reference sequence). The CDR3 sequence is CASSPGQGTNSPLHF. CDR3 nucleotides: TGTGCCAGCAGCCCGGGACAGGGGACGAATTCACCCCTCCACTTT.

The chain couples TRBV23-1 to TRBJ2-5; tentatively, D is TRBD1 (5 bases). TRBV23-1 is an open reading frame whose function is uncertain. This CDR3 contains 14 residues. Trimming removed 0 bases at V and 3 bases at J, with 8 bases between. As DNA, the CDR3 is TGCGCCAGCAGTCAATCGGGCAGGGAAGAGACCCAGTACTTC. Protein product: CASSQSGREETQYF.